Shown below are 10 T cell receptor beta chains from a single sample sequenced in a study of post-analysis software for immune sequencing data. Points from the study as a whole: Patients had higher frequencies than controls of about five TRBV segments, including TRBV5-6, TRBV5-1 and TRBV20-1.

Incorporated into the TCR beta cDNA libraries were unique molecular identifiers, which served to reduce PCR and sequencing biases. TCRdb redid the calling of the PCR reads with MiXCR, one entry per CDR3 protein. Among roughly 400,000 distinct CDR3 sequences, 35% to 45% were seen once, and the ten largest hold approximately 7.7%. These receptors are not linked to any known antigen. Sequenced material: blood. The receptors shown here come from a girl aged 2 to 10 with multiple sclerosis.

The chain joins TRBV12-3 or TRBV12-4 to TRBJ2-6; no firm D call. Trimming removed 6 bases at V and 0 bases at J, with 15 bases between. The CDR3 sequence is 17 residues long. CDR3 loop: CASSPPQLYSGANVLTF. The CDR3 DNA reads TGTGCCAGCAGCCCCCCACAACTTTACTCTGGGGCCAACGTCCTGACTTTC.

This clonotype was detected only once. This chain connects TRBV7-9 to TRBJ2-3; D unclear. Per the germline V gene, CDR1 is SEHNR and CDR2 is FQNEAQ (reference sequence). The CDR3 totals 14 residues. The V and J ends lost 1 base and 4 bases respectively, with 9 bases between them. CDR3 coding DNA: TGTGCCAGCAGCTTAGGCGTAGTAGCAGATACGCAGTATTTT. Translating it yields CASSLGVVADTQYF.

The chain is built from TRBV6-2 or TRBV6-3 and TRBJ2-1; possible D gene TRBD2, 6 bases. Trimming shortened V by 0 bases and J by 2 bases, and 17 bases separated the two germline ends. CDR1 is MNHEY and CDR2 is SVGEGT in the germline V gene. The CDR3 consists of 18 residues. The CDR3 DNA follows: TGTGCCAGCAGTTACTCGGCGCGACTAGTAGCGACCTACAATGAGCAGTTCTTC. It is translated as CASSYSARLVATYNEQFF.

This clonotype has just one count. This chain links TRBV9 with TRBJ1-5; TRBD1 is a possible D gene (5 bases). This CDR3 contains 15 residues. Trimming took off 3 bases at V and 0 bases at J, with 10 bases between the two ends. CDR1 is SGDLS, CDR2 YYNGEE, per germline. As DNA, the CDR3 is TGTGCCAGCAGCGAAGGGACTAATAGCAATCAGCCCCAGCATTTT. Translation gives CASSEGTNSNQPQHF.

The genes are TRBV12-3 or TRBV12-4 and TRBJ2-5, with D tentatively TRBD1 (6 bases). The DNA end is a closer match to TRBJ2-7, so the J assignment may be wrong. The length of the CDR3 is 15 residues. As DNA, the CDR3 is TGTGCCAGCCGGAAAAGCACAGGGTTAACCTACGAGCAGTACTTC. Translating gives CASRKSTGLTYEQYF.

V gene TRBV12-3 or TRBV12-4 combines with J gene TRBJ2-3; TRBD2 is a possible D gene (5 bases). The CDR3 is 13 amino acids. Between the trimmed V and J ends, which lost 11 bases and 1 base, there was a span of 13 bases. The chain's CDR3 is CAAKGVGTDTQYF. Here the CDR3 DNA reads TGTGCCGCCAAGGGAGTAGGCACAGATACGCAGTATTTT.

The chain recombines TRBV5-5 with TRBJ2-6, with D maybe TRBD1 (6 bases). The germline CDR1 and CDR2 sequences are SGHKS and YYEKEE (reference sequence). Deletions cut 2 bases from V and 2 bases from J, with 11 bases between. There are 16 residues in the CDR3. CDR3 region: CASSLHRDTGANVLTF. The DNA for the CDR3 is TGTGCCAGCAGCTTACACCGGGACACTGGGGCCAACGTCCTGACTTTC. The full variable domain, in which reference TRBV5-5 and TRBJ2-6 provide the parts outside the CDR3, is DAGVTQSPTHLIKTRGQQVTLRCSPISGHKSVSWYQQVLGQGPQFIFQYYEKEERGRGNFPDRFSARQFPNYSSELNVNALLLGDSALYLCASSLHRDTGANVLTFGAGSRLTVL.

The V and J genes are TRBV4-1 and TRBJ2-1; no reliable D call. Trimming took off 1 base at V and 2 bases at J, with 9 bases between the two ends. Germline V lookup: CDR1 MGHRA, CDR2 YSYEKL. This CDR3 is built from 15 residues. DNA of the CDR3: TGCGCCAGCAGCCAAGGGCCCAGAACCTACAATGAGCAGTTCTTC. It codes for CASSQGPRTYNEQFF.

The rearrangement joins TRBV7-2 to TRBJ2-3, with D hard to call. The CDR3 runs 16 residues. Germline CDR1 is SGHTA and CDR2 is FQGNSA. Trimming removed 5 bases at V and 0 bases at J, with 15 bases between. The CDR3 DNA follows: TGTGCCAGCAGCCCCCTATACCCCTTTAGCACAGATACGCAGTATTTT. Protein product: CASSPLYPFSTDTQYF.

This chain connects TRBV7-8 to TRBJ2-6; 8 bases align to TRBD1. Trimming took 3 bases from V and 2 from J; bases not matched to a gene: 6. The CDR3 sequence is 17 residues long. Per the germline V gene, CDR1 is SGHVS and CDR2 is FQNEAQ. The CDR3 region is CASSLGQVVAGANVLTF. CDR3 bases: TGTGCCAGCAGCTTGGGACAGGTTGTGGCTGGGGCCAACGTCCTGACTTTC.